This T cell receptor beta chain was observed in a study of T-cell reconstitution after alpha-beta-depleted transplantation in children (TCRdb year 2016). Regarding the research as a whole: T-cell immune reconstitution after TCRalphabeta/CD19-depleted allogeneic hematopoietic cell transplantation in children was quantitatively tracked in the study by means of TCR repertoire profiling.

Libraries were constructed by PCR. Sequencing relied on an Illumina HiSeq 2500. TCR library preparation used molecular barcoding, with unique molecular identifiers applied to normalize quantification of the TCRbeta repertoire. TCRdb applied fastp at Q25 and MiXCR to the public reads, then kept only in-frame beta chains. Records with the same CDR3 protein are collapsed into one entry carrying the most frequent genes and DNA. Present in this sample are a few hundred thousand distinct CDR3 sequences, approximately 9.9% of which were seen just once. Approximately 5% of the sample comes from the top ten. This clonotype was detected many times. This receptor's antigen is unknown. There are no base qualities to consult, and no much larger clone falls within one base. The CDR3 contains 16 residues, cysteine and phenylalanine counted. Left in the record is the CDR3 DNA by itself, 48 bases read in frame from the first base. Germline trimming amounts to 2 bases on V and 0 bases on J, with 4 as the count of junction bases outside the gene matches. The germline V gene encodes CDR1 SGHRS and CDR2 YFSETQ.

The receptor chain draws on TRBV5-1 and TRBJ2-2, with TRBD2 matching 7 junction bases. This receptor was identified in a human donor who donated a stem cell graft to a child with SCID. Sequenced here: PBMCs from the stem cell graft donor, sampled from the stem cell graft. The DNA sequence follows: TGCGCCAGCAGCTTACCGGGACTATCGAACACCGGGGAGCTGTTTTTT. Its protein product is CASSLPGLSNTGELFF.